This paragraph reports one TCR beta chain. The data originate from a study of T cell changes during pregnancy in multiple sclerosis. Germline trimming cut 4 bases from V and 6 bases from J; bases unmatched to any gene: 5. The germline V gene encodes CDR1 SNHLY and CDR2 FYNNEI. This CDR3 has 13 residues. Here immunoSEQ multiplex PCR was the method, and the copy in TCRdb shows in-frame clones only, minus some. Of roughly 100,000 clones detected, roughly nine tenths appear once; the ten largest clones hold 0.75% to 0.95%. The chain is built from TRBV2 and TRBJ2-7, with 8 nucleotides matching TRBD2. This TCR was sampled from a female donor with multiple sclerosis, enrolled in a pregnancy study. This specimen was peripheral blood, taken after pregnancy. CDR3 DNA: TGTGCCAGCAGTGCGGGGGGGCTTCGCGAGCAGTACTTC. Translating it yields CASSAGGLREQYF.